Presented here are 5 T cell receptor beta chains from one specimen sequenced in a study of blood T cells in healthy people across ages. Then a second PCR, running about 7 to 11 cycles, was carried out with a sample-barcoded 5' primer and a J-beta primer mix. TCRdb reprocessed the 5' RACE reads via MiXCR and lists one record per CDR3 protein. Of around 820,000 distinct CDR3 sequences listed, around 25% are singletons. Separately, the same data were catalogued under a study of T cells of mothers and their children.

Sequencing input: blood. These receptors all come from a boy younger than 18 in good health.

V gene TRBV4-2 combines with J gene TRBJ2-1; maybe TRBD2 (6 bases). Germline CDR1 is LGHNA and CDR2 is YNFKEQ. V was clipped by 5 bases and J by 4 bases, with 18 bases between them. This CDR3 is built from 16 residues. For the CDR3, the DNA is TGTGCCAGCAGCTCCGCCCCGGGACTTATATACAATGAGCAGTTCTTC. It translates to CASSSAPGLIYNEQFF.

CDR3 amino acids: CASSPLAGGPGEQFF. CDR3 DNA sequence: TGTGCCAGCAGTCCACTAGCGGGGGGGCCGGGGGAGCAGTTCTTC. The V and J genes are TRBV27 and TRBJ2-1, with 13 nucleotides matching TRBD2. Germline trimming cut 5 bases from V and 10 bases from J; bases unmatched to any gene: 8. Germline V gene lookup returns CDR1 MNHEY and CDR2 SMNVEV (reference sequence). The CDR3 is 15 amino acids.

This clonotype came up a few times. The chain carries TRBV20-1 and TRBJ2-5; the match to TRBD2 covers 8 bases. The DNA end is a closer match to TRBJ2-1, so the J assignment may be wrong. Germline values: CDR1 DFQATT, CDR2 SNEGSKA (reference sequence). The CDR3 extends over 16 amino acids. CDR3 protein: CSARDHSGNTYNEQFF. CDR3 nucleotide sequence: TGCAGTGCTAGAGATCATAGCGGGAACACCTACAATGAGCAGTTCTTC.

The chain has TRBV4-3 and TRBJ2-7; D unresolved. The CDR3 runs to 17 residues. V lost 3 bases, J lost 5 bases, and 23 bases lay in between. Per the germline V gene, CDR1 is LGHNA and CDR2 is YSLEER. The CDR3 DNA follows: TGCGCCAGCAGCCAGTCCCTTTGGGGAAAGGGAACAAACGAGCAGTACTTC. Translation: CASSQSLWGKGTNEQYF.

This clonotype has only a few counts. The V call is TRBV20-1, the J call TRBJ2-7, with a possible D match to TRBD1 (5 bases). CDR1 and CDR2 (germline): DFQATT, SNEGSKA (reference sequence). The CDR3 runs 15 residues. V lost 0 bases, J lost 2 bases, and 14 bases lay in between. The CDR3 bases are TGCAGTGCTAGAGATCTGACAGCAGTTACCTACGAGCAGTACTTC. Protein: CSARDLTAVTYEQYF.